This TCR beta chain appears in the sequencing data of a study of TIL therapy for anti-PD-1-resistant metastatic lung cancer. The sample's time point: pre-treatment sample, taken before nivolumab and TIL therapy. The CDR3 contains 12 residues. V was clipped by 6 bases and J by 0 bases, with 5 bases between them. This was the immunoSEQ v3 assay. TCRdb's table, derived via immunoSEQ multiplex PCR, lists solely in-frame clones and lacks some. The sample shows about 47,000 clones, 70% to 90% of them seen only once. This TCR came from a person between 30 and 80 years old with non-small cell lung cancer. The chain links TRBV12-3 or TRBV12-4 to TRBJ1-2; D gene uncertain. The sequencing here drew on blood, taken at baseline. This CDR3 reads CASRTPNYGYTF. The CDR3 coding sequence is TGTGCCAGCAGGACACCTAACTATGGCTACACCTTC.